This TCR beta chain was retrieved from a study of cytomegalovirus exposure and HLA in healthy donors. Findings and caveats of the study: Most TCR sequences were rare, but some public TCRs occurred in many donors.

The PCR made use of 60 Vbeta and 13 Jbeta primers. Using immunoSEQ multiplex PCR, the repertoire was profiled, and TCRdb retains in-frame clones only, with some absent. The table records around 150,000 clones, under 70% of them present only once. V gave up 0 bases and J gave up 5 bases; unmatched junction bases: 9. Per the germline V gene, CDR1 is SEHNR and CDR2 is FQNEAQ (reference sequence). CDR3 length equals 18 residues. In the case of this clone: The antigen remains undetermined.

The sample was PBMCs. This TCR was recovered from a woman in her twenties or thirties in good health and CMV-seropositive. The gene calls are TRBV7-9 and TRBJ2-3; 12 nucleotides line up with TRBD2. Written as DNA, the CDR3 is TGTGCCAGCAGCTTAGCTGGACTAGCGGGGACCATGGGAGATACGCAGTATTTT. Its translation is CASSLAGLAGTMGDTQYF.